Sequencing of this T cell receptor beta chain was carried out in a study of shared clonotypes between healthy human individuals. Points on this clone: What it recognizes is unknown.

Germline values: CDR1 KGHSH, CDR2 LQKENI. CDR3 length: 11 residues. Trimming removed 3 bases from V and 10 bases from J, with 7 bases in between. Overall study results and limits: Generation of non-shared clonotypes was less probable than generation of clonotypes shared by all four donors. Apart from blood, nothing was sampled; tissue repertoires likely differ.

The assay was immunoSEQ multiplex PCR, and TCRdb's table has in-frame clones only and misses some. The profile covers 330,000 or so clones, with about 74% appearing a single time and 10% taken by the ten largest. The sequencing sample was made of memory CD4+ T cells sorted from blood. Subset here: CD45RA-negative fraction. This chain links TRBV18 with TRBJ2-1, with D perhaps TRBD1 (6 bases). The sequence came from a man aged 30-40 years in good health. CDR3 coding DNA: TGTGCCAGCTCACCCGGGACAGAGCAGTTCTTC. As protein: CASSPGTEQFF.